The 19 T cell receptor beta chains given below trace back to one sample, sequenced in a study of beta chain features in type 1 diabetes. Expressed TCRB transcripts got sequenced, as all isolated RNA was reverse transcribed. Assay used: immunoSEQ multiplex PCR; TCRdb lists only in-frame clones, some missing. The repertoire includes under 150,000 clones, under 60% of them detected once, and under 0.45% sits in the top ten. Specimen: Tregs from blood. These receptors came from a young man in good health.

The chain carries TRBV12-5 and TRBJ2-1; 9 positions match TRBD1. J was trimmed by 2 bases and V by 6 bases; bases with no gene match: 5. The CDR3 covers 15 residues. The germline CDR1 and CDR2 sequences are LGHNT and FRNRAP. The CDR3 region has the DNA TGTGCTAGTGGACCCGGGACAGGGCCCTACAATGAGCAGTTCTTC. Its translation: CASGPGTGPYNEQFF.

CDR3 sequence (DNA): TGCGCCAGCCTGCAGGCCCCTACAGGGGATAGGTACGAGCAGTACTTC. This codes for CASLQAPTGDRYEQYF. The gene calls are TRBV23-1 and TRBJ2-7; 7 bases agree with TRBD1. TRBV23-1 is marked as an open reading frame, function uncertain. This CDR3 is built from 16 residues. J gave up 4 bases and V 8 bases, and 17 bases lay outside the gene matches.

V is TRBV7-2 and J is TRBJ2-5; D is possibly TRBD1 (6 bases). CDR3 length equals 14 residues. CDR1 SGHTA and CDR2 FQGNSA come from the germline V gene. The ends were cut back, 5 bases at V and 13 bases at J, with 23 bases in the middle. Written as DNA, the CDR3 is TGTGCCAGCAGCCGGATTTCCTCCGGGACATCGCTGTACTTC. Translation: CASSRISSGTSLYF.

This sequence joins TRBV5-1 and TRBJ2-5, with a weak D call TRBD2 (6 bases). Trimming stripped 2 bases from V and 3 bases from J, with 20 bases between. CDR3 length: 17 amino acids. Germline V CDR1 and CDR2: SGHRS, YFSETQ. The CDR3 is CASSFGFDSGGEETQYF. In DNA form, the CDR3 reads TGCGCCAGCAGCTTCGGTTTCGACAGTGGAGGGGAAGAGACCCAGTACTTC.

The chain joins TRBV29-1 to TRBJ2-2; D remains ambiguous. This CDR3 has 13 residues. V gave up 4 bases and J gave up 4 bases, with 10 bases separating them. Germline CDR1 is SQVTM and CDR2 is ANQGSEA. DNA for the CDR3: TGCAGCGTTGCCCCCAGGTCCACCGGGGAGCTGTTTTTT. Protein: CSVAPRSTGELFF.

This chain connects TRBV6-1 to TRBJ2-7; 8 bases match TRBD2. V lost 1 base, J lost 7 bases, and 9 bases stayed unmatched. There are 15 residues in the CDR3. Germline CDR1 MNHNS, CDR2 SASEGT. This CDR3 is CASSEGLAGREEQYF. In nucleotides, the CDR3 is TGTGCCAGCAGTGAAGGTCTAGCGGGTCGGGAAGAGCAGTACTTC.

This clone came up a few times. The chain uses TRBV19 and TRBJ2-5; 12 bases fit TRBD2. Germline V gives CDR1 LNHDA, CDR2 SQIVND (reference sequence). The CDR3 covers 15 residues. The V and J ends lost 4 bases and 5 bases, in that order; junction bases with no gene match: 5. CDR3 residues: CASSTTSGRRETQYF. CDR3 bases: TGTGCCAGTAGTACGACTAGCGGGAGAAGGGAGACCCAGTACTTC.

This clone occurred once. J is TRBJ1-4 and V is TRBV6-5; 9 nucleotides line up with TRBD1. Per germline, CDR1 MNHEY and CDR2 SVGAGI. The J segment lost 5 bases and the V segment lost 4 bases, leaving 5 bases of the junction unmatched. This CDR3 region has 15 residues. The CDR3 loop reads CASSSLGTGNEKLFF. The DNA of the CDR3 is TGTGCCAGCAGTTCCCTCGGGACAGGGAATGAAAAACTGTTTTTT.

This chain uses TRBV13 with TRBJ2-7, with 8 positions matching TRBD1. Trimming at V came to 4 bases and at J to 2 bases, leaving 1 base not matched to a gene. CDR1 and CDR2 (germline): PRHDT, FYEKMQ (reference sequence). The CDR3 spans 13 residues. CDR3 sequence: CASSWDRPYEQYF. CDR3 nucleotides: TGTGCCAGCAGCTGGGACAGGCCCTACGAGCAGTACTTC.

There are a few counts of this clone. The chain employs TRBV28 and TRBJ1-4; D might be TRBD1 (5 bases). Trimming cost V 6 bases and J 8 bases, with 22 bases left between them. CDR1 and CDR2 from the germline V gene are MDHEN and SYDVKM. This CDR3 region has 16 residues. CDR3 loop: CASSPVSPVQAEKLFF. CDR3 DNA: TGTGCCAGCAGCCCCGTATCTCCGGTACAGGCGGAAAAACTGTTTTTT.

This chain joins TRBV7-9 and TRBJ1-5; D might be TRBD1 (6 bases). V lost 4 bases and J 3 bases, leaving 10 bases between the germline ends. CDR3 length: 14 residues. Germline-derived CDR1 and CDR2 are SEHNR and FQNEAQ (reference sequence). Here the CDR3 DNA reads TGTGCCAGCAGCTCTGACAGGCCCAATCAGCCCCAGCATTTT. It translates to CASSSDRPNQPQHF. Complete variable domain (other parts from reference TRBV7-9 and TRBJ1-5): DTGVSQNPRHKITKRGQNVTFRCDPISEHNRLYWYRQTLGQGPEFLTYFQNEAQLEKSRLLSDRFSAERPKGSFSTLEIQRTEQGDSAMYLCASSSDRPNQPQHFGDGTRLSIL.

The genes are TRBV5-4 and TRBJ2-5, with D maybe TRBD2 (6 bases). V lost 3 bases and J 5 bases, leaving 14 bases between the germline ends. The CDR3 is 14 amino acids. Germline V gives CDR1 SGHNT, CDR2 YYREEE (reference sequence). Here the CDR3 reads CASSSGTSWETQYF. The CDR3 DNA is TGTGCCAGCAGCTCCGGGACTTCCTGGGAGACCCAGTACTTC.

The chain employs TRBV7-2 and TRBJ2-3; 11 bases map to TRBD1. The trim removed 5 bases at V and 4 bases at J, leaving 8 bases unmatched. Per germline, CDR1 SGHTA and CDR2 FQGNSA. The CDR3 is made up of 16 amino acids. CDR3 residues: CASSHRTGGAPDTQYF. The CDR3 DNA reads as TGTGCCAGCAGCCACCGGACAGGGGGCGCCCCAGATACGCAGTATTTT.

The CDR3 spells CASSSTGSDSTGELFF. CDR3 DNA sequence: TGTGCCAGCTCGTCCACAGGGTCCGATAGCACCGGGGAGCTGTTTTTT. The chain uses TRBV18 and TRBJ2-2, with a weak D call TRBD1 (6 bases). The germline V gene has CDR1 KGHSH and CDR2 LQKENI. The CDR3 contains 16 residues. Trimming removed 6 bases at V and 4 bases at J, with 18 bases between.

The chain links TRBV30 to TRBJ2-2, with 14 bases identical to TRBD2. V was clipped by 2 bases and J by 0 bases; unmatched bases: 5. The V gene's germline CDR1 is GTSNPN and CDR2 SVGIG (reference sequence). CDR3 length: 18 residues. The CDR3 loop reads CAWSSRLAGGTNTGELFF. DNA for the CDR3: TGTGCCTGGAGTTCCCGACTAGCGGGGGGGACGAACACCGGGGAGCTGTTTTTT.

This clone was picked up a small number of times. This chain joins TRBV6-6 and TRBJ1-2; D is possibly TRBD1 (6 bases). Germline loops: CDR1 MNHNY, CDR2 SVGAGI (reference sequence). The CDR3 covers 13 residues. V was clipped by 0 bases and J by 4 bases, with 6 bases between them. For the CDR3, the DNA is TGTGCCAGCAGTTACTCGGACAGCTATGGCTACACCTTC. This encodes CASSYSDSYGYTF.

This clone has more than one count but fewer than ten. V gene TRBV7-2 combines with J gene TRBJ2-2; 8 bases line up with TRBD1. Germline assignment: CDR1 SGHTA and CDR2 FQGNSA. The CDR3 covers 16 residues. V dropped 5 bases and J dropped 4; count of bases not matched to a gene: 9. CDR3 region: CASSPTGGHGTGELFF. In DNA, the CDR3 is TGTGCCAGCAGCCCAACAGGGGGTCATGGCACCGGGGAGCTGTTTTTT.

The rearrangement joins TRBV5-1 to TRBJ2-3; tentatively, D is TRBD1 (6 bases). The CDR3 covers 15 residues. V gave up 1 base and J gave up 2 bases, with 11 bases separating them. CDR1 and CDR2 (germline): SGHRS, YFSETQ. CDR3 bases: TGCGCCAGCAGCTTGTACAGGGCGAACACAGATACGCAGTATTTT. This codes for CASSLYRANTDTQYF.

This CDR3 is CASSSHPGQPRYGYTF. The DNA of the CDR3 is TGTGCCAGCAGTTCGCACCCCGGACAGCCCAGATATGGCTACACCTTC. The chain uses TRBV27 and TRBJ1-2, with D perhaps matching TRBD1 (6 bases). V was cut by 4 bases and J by 5 bases, with 20 bases left in between. The CDR3 is 16 amino acids. From germline, CDR1 is MNHEY and CDR2 SMNVEV (reference sequence).